Listed here are 14 T cell receptor beta chains from one sample, sequenced in a study of T cells after yellow fever vaccination. TCRdb used MiXCR to reprocess the 5' RACE reads, holding one entry per CDR3 protein. The table shows around 300,000 distinct CDR3 sequences, with over 3.5% occurring only once. The material sequenced was PBMCs, taken 5 days after the yellow fever booster vaccination. These receptor sequences come from a man younger than 35 who received the YFV17D yellow fever vaccine.

This clonotype showed up many times. V and J are TRBV7-9 and TRBJ2-1; weak D call: TRBD1 (5 bases). V was trimmed by 4 bases and J by 8 bases, leaving 18 bases between them. Germline CDR1 and CDR2: SEHNR and FQNEAQ (reference sequence). This CDR3 has 15 residues. The CDR3 here is CASSSEVAGFDEQFF. As DNA, the CDR3 is TGTGCCAGCAGCTCAGAGGTGGCAGGGTTCGATGAGCAGTTCTTC. Based on the CDR3 plus reference TRBV7-9 and TRBJ2-1, the full variable domain is DTGVSQNPRHKITKRGQNVTFRCDPISEHNRLYWYRQTLGQGPEFLTYFQNEAQLEKSRLLSDRFSAERPKGSFSTLEIQRTEQGDSAMYLCASSSEVAGFDEQFFGPGTRLTVL.

In this sample, this clonotype turned up a few times. The rearrangement joins TRBV10-3 to TRBJ2-5; D unresolved. The CDR3 is made up of 13 amino acids. Trimming pared 7 bases from V and 1 base from J, leaving 10 bases between. Germline CDR1 and CDR2: ENHRY and SYGVKD. The CDR3 DNA follows: TGTGCCATCAAGGGTGGAAGCCAAGAGACCCAGTACTTC. Amino acids: CAIKGGSQETQYF.

This clonotype has only a few counts. The gene calls are TRBV6-5 and TRBJ1-3, with D maybe TRBD1 (5 bases). The CDR3 is 16 residues long. Germline CDR1 MNHEY, CDR2 SVGAGI. Trimming took 2 bases from V and 4 from J, leaving 15 bases between them. CDR3 DNA: TGTGCCAGCAGTTACAGAGGGGAAGTAAAAGGAAACACCATATATTTT. It codes for CASSYRGEVKGNTIYF.

This chain links TRBV6-5 with TRBJ2-7; 7 bases agree with TRBD1. Trimming cost V 2 bases and J 3 bases; bases outside gene matches: 4. This CDR3 comprises 14 residues. The germline gives CDR1 MNHEY, CDR2 SVGAGI. The CDR3 DNA sequence: TGTGCCAGCAGTTACCGAGACAGGGTCTACGAGCAGTACTTC. Protein: CASSYRDRVYEQYF.

This clonotype was seen at least ten times. J is TRBJ2-5 and V is TRBV7-2; TRBD2 matches at 8 bases. Trimming took 4 bases from V and 10 from J; bases not matched to a gene: 11. CDR1 is SGHTA, CDR2 FQGNSA, per germline. The CDR3 has 14 amino acids. The CDR3 sequence is CASSSTGERGYQYF. CDR3 DNA sequence: TGTGCCAGCAGCTCCACTGGCGAGCGGGGGTACCAGTACTTC.

Only a few counts were recorded for this clonotype. The chain uses TRBV24-1 and TRBJ2-5, with D perhaps assigned TRBD1 or TRBD2 (6 bases each). CDR1 and CDR2 from the germline V gene are KGHDR and SFDVKD. The CDR3 runs to 13 residues. V was cut by 10 bases and J by 0 bases, with 11 bases left in between. CDR3 in amino acids: CATGGQYQETQYF. CDR3 sequence (DNA): TGTGCCACGGGAGGACAGTACCAAGAGACCCAGTACTTC.

This clonotype has ten or more counts. This chain links TRBV5-1 with TRBJ1-1, with 8 positions matching TRBD1. With V trimmed by 3 bases and J by 5 bases, 9 bases remained unmatched. This CDR3 has 15 amino acids. Germline V CDR1 and CDR2: SGHRS, YFSETQ. The chain's CDR3 is CASSYTHRGTTEAFF. CDR3 bases: TGCGCCAGCAGCTATACTCACAGGGGGACGACTGAAGCTTTCTTT. The entire variable domain, with the rest obtained from reference TRBV5-1 and TRBJ1-1, is as follows: KAGVTQTPRYLIKTRGQQVTLSCSPISGHRSVSWYQQTPGQGLQFLFEYFSETQRNKGNFPGRFSGRQFSNSRSEMNVSTLELGDSALYLCASSYTHRGTTEAFFGQGTRLTVV.

This clonotype was picked up many times. This chain joins TRBV10-2 and TRBJ2-5; D not certain. The germline V gene encodes CDR1 WSHSY and CDR2 SAAADI. V was trimmed by 6 bases and J by 5 bases, leaving 10 bases between them. The CDR3 consists of 12 residues. This CDR3 is CASRASMETQYF. For the CDR3, the DNA is TGCGCCAGCAGAGCTTCTATGGAGACCCAGTACTTC.

This clonotype was detected only a few times. The chain joins TRBV20-1 to TRBJ2-4; weak D call: TRBD2 (5 bases). The V gene's germline CDR1 is DFQATT and CDR2 SNEGSKA (reference sequence). The CDR3 is 11 amino acids. V was trimmed by 4 bases and J by 8 bases, leaving 9 bases between them. This CDR3 reads CSAKGVDIQYF. The CDR3 DNA is TGCAGTGCTAAGGGAGTCGACATTCAGTACTTC.

The CDR3 here is CASSQSPKVGYRTDTQYF. CDR3 nucleotides: TGCGCCAGCAGCCAATCTCCAAAGGTGGGATACCGCACAGATACGCAGTATTTT. The chain combines TRBV4-3 with TRBJ2-3; D is unresolved. The CDR3 spans 18 residues. Between the trimmed V and J ends, which lost 2 bases and 1 base, there was a span of 19 bases. CDR1 and CDR2 (germline): LGHNA, YSLEER.

The table lists this clonotype with a few counts. This sequence joins TRBV4-1 and TRBJ2-1; 9 bases are shared with TRBD1. This CDR3 region has 17 residues. V shed 2 bases and J 7 bases; nucleotides not matched to a gene: 12. CDR1 is MGHRA and CDR2 is YSYEKL in the germline V gene. The CDR3: CASSQSRARGQGNEQFF. As DNA, the CDR3 is TGCGCCAGCAGCCAATCACGGGCTAGGGGACAGGGAAATGAGCAGTTCTTC.

This clonotype has more than one count but fewer than ten. This sequence joins TRBV20-1 and TRBJ2-7; a possible D gene is TRBD2 (6 bases). Trimming took 0 bases from V and 0 from J, leaving 9 bases between them. The CDR3 loop spans 14 amino acids. Looked up from germline, CDR1 is DFQATT and CDR2 is SNEGSKA (reference sequence). The CDR3 is CSAREEGNSYEQYF. DNA of the CDR3: TGCAGTGCTAGAGAGGAGGGAAACTCCTACGAGCAGTACTTC.

The chain carries TRBV6-5 and TRBJ1-4, with D unresolved. Trimming left V 0 bases short and J 8 bases short, with 7 bases between. The germline CDR1 and CDR2 sequences are MNHEY and SVGAGI. The CDR3 contains 13 residues. CDR3 coding DNA: TGTGCCAGCAGTTACTCTAACCTGGAAAAACTGTTTTTT. Its protein is CASSYSNLEKLFF.

This chain uses TRBV11-2 with TRBJ2-1; no clear D gene. V shed 1 base and J shed 7 bases, with 11 bases lying between them. Germline V gives CDR1 SGHAT, CDR2 FQNNGV. The CDR3 is 14 amino acids. CDR3 DNA: TGTGCCAGCAGCTTAGGTATAGGGTGGAATGAGCAGTTCTTC. Protein: CASSLGIGWNEQFF.